This T cell receptor beta chain was retrieved from a study of T cell repertoires in cytomegalovirus infection (dated by TCRdb to between 2019 and 2020). Turning to the overall study: Donor HLA type was relevant to the analysis, because carriage of CMV infection together with the matching HLA type was indicated by public TCR beta signatures.

Paper-wide results and their limitations: The ex vivo response was dominated by HLA-C-restricted CMV-specific TCR beta clonotypes, which also provided the single most frequent clonotype in two of eight donors. In both this cohort and an independent cohort of some 380 donors, the cumulative frequency of public TCR beta family members distinguished carriers of CMV infection plus the relevant HLA type.

The reads were generated on an Illumina HiSeq 1500. Using fastp at Q25 and MiXCR, TCRdb reprocessed the public reads and kept productive beta chains. All rows with the same CDR3 protein become a single entry with the most common DNA and genes. Recorded for this sample are tens of thousands of distinct CDR3 sequences; 3.5% to 4% of them occurred a single time. 22% of the sample is taken by the ten largest. Inclusive of the bounding cysteine and phenylalanine, the CDR3 is 18 residues long. Solely the CDR3 DNA is kept, with 54 bases framed from the first base. The germline V gene encodes CDR1 SGHAT and CDR2 FQNNGV. The junction shows trimming of 5 bases on V and 7 bases on J, and the gene matches do not reach 20 bases of it. This clonotype appeared many times. It lacks a known antigen. Within one base of it there is no much larger clone, and no base qualities were kept.

This clonotype originated in a human donor in good health (CMV status not recorded). Some clones in this sample may be carry-over from other donors' samples. The source material was PBMCs. Recombination linked TRBV11-2 to TRBJ1-2; TRBD1 lines up with 9 middle nucleotides. The DNA sequence is given as TGTGCCAGCAGCCCCACTCCCTTCGTCACAGGGGGCGTTAGTGGCTACACCTTC. Its translation is CASSPTPFVTGGVSGYTF.